This T cell receptor (beta chain) was observed in a study of T-cell reconstitution after alpha-beta-depleted transplantation in children. For TCRbeta, the library was prepared with unique molecular identifiers. From the PCR reads, TCRdb called clonotypes with MiXCR, one entry per CDR3 protein. The table includes around 50,000 distinct CDR3 sequences, about 47% detected once. Findings of the study overall: Expanded graft clones, several hundred of them, were reportedly the source of alpha-beta T cells about two months after transplant.

With V trimmed by 2 bases and J by 4 bases, 12 bases remained unmatched. The V gene's germline CDR1 is DFQATT and CDR2 SNEGSKA (reference sequence). The CDR3 has 16 residues. This clonotype was recorded once. Its antigen remains unidentified. This clonotype originated in a boy under two years old with SCID, due to receive a stem cell transplant. The V and J genes are TRBV20-1 and TRBJ2-3; 7 bases align to TRBD2. The material sequenced was peripheral blood, taken before TCRalphabeta/CD19-depleted stem cell transplant. The CDR3 nucleotides read TGCAGTGCTAGAAAAGGAGGCGGGGGTGGGTCAGATACGCAGTATTTT. This sequence encodes CSARKGGGGGSDTQYF.